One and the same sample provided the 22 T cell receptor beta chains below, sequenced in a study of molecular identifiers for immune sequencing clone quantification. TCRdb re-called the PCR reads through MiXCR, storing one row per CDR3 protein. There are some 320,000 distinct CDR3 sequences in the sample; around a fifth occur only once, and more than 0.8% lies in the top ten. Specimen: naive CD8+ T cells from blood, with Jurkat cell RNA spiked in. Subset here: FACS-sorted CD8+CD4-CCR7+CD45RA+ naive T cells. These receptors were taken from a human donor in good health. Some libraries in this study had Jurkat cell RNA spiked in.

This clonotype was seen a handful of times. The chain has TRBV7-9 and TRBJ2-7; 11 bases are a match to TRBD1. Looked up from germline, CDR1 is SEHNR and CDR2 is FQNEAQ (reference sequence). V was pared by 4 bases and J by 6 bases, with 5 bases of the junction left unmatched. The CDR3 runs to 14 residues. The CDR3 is CASSSPGQGVEQYF. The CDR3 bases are TGTGCCAGCAGCTCCCCGGGACAGGGGGTCGAGCAGTACTTC.

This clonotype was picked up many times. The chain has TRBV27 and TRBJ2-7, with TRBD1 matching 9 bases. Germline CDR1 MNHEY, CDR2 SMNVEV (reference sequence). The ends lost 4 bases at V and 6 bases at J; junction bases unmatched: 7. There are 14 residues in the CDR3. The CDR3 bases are TGTGCCAGCAGTTCTGGGACAGGGTTTAGCGAGCAGTACTTC. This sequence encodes CASSSGTGFSEQYF.

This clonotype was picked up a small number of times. CDR3 in amino acids: CASSLLGGTDVSEQYF. In DNA, the CDR3 is TGTGCCAGCAGTTTATTAGGCGGGACAGATGTGTCCGAGCAGTACTTC. The chain joins TRBV27 to TRBJ2-7; a weak D match, TRBD1 (7 bases). CDR3 length: 16 amino acids. Trimming pared 1 base from V and 6 bases from J, leaving 19 bases between. Germline V gene lookup returns CDR1 MNHEY and CDR2 SMNVEV (reference sequence).

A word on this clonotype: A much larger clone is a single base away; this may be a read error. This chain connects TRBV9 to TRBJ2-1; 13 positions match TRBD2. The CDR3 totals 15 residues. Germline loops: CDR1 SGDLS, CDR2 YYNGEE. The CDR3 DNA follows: TGTACCAGCAGCGCGGGACTAGCGGGGAACAATGAGCAGTTCTTC. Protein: CTSSAGLAGNNEQFF.

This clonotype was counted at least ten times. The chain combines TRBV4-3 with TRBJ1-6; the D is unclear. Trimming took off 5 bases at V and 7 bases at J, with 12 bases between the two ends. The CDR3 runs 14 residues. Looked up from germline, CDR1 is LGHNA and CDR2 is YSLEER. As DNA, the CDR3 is TGCGCCAGCAGCGTCGACCGATTCAATTCACCCCTCCACTTT. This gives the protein CASSVDRFNSPLHF.

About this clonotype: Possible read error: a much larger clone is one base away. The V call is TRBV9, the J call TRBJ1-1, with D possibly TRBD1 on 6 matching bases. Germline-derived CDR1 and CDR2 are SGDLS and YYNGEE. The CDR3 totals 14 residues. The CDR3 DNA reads TGTGCCGGCAGCCTAGGAGGGGGGCCCACTGAAGCTTTCTTT. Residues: CAGSLGGGPTEAFF.

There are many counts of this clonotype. The CDR3 spells CASTKGYGRGATEAFF. In DNA, the CDR3 is TGTGCCAGCACCAAGGGGTACGGCAGGGGTGCCACTGAAGCTTTCTTT. This rearrangement joins TRBV6-6 to TRBJ1-1; maybe TRBD1 (6 bases). CDR1 and CDR2 from the germline V gene are MNHNY and SVGAGI (reference sequence). CDR3 length: 16 amino acids. Trimming removed 7 bases from V and 4 bases from J, with 22 bases in between.

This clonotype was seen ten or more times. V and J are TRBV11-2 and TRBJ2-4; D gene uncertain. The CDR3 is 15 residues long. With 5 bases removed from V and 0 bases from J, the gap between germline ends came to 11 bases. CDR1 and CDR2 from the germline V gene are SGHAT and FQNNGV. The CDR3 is CASSRPPIAKNIQYF. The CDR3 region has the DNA TGTGCCAGCAGCCGACCACCCATAGCCAAAAACATTCAGTACTTC.

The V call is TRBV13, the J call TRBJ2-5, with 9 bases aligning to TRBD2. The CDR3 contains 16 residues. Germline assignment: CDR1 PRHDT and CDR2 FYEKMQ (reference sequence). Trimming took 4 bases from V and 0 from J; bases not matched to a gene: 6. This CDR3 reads CASSYMTSGNQETQYF. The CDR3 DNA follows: TGTGCCAGCAGCTACATGACTAGCGGAAACCAAGAGACCCAGTACTTC.

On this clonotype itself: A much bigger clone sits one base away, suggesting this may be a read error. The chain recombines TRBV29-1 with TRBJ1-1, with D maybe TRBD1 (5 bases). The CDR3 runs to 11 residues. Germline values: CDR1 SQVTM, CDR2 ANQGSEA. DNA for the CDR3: TGCAGCGTCGACAGCCCCGCTGAAGCTCTCTTT. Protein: CSVDSPAEALF.

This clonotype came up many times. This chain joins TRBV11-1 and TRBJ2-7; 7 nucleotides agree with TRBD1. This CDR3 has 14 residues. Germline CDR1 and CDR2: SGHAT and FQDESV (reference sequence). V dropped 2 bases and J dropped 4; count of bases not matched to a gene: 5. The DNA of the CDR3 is TGTGCCAGCAGCTTACGACAGGGTCAGTACGAGCAGTACTTC. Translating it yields CASSLRQGQYEQYF.

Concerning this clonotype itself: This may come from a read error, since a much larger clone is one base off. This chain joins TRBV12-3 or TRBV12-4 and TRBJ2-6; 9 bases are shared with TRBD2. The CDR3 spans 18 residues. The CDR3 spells CASSFLAGIHSGANVMTF. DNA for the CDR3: TGTGCCAGCAGTTTCCTAGCGGGGATTCACTCTGGGGCCAACGTCATGACTTTC.

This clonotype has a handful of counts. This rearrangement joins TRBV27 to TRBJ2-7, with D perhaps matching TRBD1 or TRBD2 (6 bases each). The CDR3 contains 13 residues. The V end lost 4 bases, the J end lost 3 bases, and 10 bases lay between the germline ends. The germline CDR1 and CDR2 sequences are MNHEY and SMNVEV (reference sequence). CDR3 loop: CASSWRGNYEQYF. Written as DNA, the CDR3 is TGTGCCAGCAGTTGGAGGGGGAACTACGAGCAGTACTTC.

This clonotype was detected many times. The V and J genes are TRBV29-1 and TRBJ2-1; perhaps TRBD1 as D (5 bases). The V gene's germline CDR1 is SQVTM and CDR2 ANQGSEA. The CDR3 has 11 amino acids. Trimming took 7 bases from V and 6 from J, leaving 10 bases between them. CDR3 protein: CSGEDSNEQFF. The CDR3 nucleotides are TGCAGCGGGGAAGACAGCAATGAGCAGTTCTTC.

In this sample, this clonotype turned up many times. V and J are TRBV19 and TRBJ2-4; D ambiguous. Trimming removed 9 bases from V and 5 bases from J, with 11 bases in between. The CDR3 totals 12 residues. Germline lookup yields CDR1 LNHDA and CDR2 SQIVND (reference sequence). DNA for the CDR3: TGTGCCAGCGGACCGACCGAAAACATTCAGTACTTC. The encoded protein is CASGPTENIQYF.

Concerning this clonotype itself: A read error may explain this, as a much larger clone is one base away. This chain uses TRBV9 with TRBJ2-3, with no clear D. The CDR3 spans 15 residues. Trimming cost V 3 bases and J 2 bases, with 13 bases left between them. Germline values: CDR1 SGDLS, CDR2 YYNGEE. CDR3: CASSATAFNTDTQYF. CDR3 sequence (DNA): TGTGCCAGCAGCGCCACAGCATTTAACACAGATACGCAGTATTTT.

CDR3 DNA sequence: TGTGCCAGCAGTGTCGAGAGAATCTCTGGGGCCAACGTCCTGACTTTC. It encodes CASSVERISGANVLTF. This chain connects TRBV12-3 or TRBV12-4 to TRBJ2-6; D gene uncertain. The CDR3 consists of 16 residues. Trimming removed 5 bases at V and 0 bases at J, with 11 bases between.

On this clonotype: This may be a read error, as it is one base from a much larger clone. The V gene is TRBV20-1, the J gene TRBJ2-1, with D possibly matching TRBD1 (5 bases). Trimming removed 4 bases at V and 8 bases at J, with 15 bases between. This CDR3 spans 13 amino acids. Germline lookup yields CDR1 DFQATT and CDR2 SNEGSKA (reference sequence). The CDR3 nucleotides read TGCAGTGCTAACACTTGGGGCGGTGATGAGCAGTTCTTC. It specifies CSANTWGGDEQFF.

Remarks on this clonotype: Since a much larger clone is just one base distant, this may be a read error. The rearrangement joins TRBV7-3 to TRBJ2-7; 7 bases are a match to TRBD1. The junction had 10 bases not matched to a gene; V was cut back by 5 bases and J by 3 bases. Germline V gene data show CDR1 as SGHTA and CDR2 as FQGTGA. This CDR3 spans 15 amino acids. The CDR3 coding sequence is TGTGCCAGCAGCCCGGGGACAGCCCTTGTCTACGAGCAGTACTTC. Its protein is CASSPGTALVYEQYF.

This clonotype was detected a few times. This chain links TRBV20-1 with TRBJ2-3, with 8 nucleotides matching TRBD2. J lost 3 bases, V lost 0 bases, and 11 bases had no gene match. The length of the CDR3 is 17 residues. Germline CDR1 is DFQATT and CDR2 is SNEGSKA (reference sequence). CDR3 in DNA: TGCAGTGCTAGAGACCCCTTGACGGGAGGGCGGACAGATACGCAGTATTTT. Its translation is CSARDPLTGGRTDTQYF.

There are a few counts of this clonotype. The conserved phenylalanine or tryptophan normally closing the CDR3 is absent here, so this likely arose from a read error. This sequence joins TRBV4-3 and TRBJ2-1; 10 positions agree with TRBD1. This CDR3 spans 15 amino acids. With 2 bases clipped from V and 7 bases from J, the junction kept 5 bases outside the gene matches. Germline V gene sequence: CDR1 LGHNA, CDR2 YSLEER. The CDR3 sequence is CASSQPGQGSNEQFS. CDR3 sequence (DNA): TGCGCCAGCAGCCAACCGGGACAGGGGTCAAATGAGCAGTTCTCC.

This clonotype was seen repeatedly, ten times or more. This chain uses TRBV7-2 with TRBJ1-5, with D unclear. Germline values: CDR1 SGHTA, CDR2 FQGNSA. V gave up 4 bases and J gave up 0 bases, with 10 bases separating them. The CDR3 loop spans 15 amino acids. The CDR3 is CASSSSGSSNQPQHF. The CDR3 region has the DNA TGTGCCAGCAGCTCAAGCGGGAGTAGCAATCAGCCCCAGCATTTT.